This T cell receptor beta chain derives from a study of cytomegalovirus exposure and HLA in healthy donors. Whole-study results and caveats: The listing of 150 or so TCR beta chains classed them as cytomegalovirus-associated. A later analysis revealed that TCR association rates differed between HLA loci, peaking at DRB1 and bottoming out at HLA-C. A reported reduction in N-insertions relative to the 666-donor mean was seen in an Asian-associated ancestry cluster in a later analysis. By a later analysis, the bulk of CMV-associated TCR beta chains appeared HLA-restricted.

This clone was detected only a few times. Its antigen is unidentified. A multiplex PCR was run with 60 Vbeta primers and 13 Jbeta primers. The repertoire was sequenced with immunoSEQ multiplex PCR; TCRdb's copy has only in-frame clones and lacks some. The data contain more than 95,000 clones, over 9.5% of them singletons. CDR3 length equals 15 residues. Between the trimmed V and J ends, which lost 1 base and 5 bases, there was a span of 12 bases. CDR1 is LGHNA, CDR2 YSLEER, per germline. The chain joins TRBV4-3 to TRBJ2-1; D may be TRBD1 (7 bases). The TCR sequence derives from a man between 40 and 49 years old in good health and CMV-seropositive. The sequencing sample was made of PBMCs. CDR3 DNA: TGCGCCAGCAGCCAAGTAGGAGGGGGCCACAATGAGCAGTTCTTC. It codes for CASSQVGGGHNEQFF.